The 3 T cell receptor beta chains in this list originate from one sample, sequenced in a study of blood T cell repertoires in COVID-19. Clones were sequenced by immunoSEQ multiplex PCR, and TCRdb holds only the in-frame ones, with some missing. This table holds some 400,000 clones, roughly nine tenths found once. Sequencing was done on a sample of PBMCs or T cells enriched from blood (not recorded which). These receptors were collected from a woman under 40 who had recovered from COVID-19.

The rearrangement links TRBV25-1 to TRBJ1-4; D perhaps matches TRBD1 (6 bases). The length of the CDR3 is 13 residues. With 5 bases removed from V and 8 bases from J, the gap between germline ends came to 12 bases. Germline CDR1 reads MGHDK; CDR2 reads SYGVNS. The CDR3 DNA reads as TGTGCCAGCAGTCCCCTAAGGGGGGAAAAACTGTTTTTT. Its protein product is CASSPLRGEKLFF.

The rearrangement joins TRBV30 to TRBJ2-1, with D perhaps matching TRBD2 (6 bases). The V end was cut by 2 bases, the J end by 6 bases, with 8 bases between. Germline CDR1 is GTSNPN and CDR2 is SVGIG (reference sequence). This CDR3 spans 12 amino acids. The DNA for the CDR3 is TGTGCCTGGAGTATAGCGGCCAATGAGCAGTTCTTC. Translating gives CAWSIAANEQFF.

This sequence joins TRBV2 and TRBJ1-2; 7 nucleotides match TRBD1. This CDR3 region has 12 residues. The V segment lost 11 bases and the J segment 5 bases; nucleotides outside the gene matches: 8. Germline V gene lookup returns CDR1 SNHLY and CDR2 FYNNEI. CDR3 region: CALGGQPYGYTF. The CDR3 bases are TGTGCCCTAGGGGGCCAGCCTTATGGCTACACCTTC.